The next 32 T cell receptor beta chains were all read from a single sample in a study of T-cell memory formation after mild COVID-19. TCRdb passed the 5' RACE reads through MiXCR, listing each CDR3 protein once. The repertoire consists of about 400,000 distinct CDR3 sequences, with about a sixth occurring once and the leading ten covering around a fifth. Specimen: PBMCs or a T cell subset sorted from them (not recorded which). All receptors come from a man in his late teens or twenties who had mild COVID-19 (a few samples of this study predate the infection). Cell type and time point are not known.

This clonotype was observed a handful of times. The genes are TRBV7-9 and TRBJ1-2; D remains ambiguous. V was shortened by 4 bases and J by 8 bases, with 17 bases between the two germline ends. Germline CDR1 is SEHNR and CDR2 is FQNEAQ (reference sequence). The CDR3 has 14 residues. The CDR3 nucleotides read TGTGCCAGCAGCTCGAACCTTAGGTCTCACGGCTACACCTTC. It translates to CASSSNLRSHGYTF.

This clonotype was observed a handful of times. The chain has TRBV12-3 or TRBV12-4 and TRBJ2-7; tentatively, D is TRBD1 (6 bases). V was clipped by 4 bases and J by 4 bases, with 23 bases between them. The CDR3 is 17 residues long. CDR3: CASSSNRAAVDRYEQYF. The CDR3 region has the DNA TGTGCCAGCAGTTCAAACAGGGCAGCGGTGGATAGGTACGAGCAGTACTTC.

The sample holds a few counts of this clonotype. This chain uses TRBV7-9 with TRBJ1-5; the D is unclear. Germline assignment: CDR1 SEHNR and CDR2 FQNEAQ (reference sequence). The CDR3 is 13 amino acids. The V end lost 5 bases, the J end lost 7 bases, and 12 bases lay between the germline ends. CDR3 sequence reads: CASSPPAGQPQHF. The CDR3 DNA follows: TGTGCCAGCAGCCCCCCAGCTGGGCAGCCCCAGCATTTT.

This clonotype was detected many times. The rearrangement joins TRBV7-2 to TRBJ2-5; D might be TRBD2 (6 bases). V was shortened by 0 bases and J by 0 bases, with 8 bases between the two germline ends. CDR3 length: 15 residues. Germline V gene lookup returns CDR1 SGHTA and CDR2 FQGNSA. The CDR3 coding sequence is TGTGCCAGCAGCTTAGCTGGGGGGTACCAAGAGACCCAGTACTTC. It is translated as CASSLAGGYQETQYF.

This clonotype was seen repeatedly, ten times or more. V is TRBV7-2 and J is TRBJ2-2; D is unresolved. This CDR3 region has 13 residues. The V gene lost 4 bases and the J gene lost 7 bases, with 10 bases spanning the gap. The V gene's germline CDR1 is SGHTA and CDR2 FQGNSA. CDR3 nucleotides: TGTGCCAGCAGCTCAGACTCGGGCGGGGAGCTGTTTTTT. Translation gives CASSSDSGGELFF.

This clonotype has more than one count but fewer than ten. The chain couples TRBV4-3 to TRBJ2-1, with D possibly TRBD2 on 6 matching bases. Trimming left V 0 bases short and J 12 bases short, with 12 bases between. There are 13 residues in the CDR3. The germline V gene has CDR1 LGHNA and CDR2 YSLEER. CDR3 sequence (DNA): TGCGCCAGCAGCCAAGATAACGGGGGAGGGCAGTTCTTC. It encodes CASSQDNGGGQFF.

This sequence joins TRBV7-3 and TRBJ2-3, with D unresolved. The CDR3 runs 14 residues. In germline, CDR1 is SGHTA, CDR2 FQGTGA. The V end lost 2 bases, the J end lost 2 bases, and 8 bases lay between the germline ends. CDR3 loop: CASSLGQVTDTQYF. The CDR3, as DNA: TGTGCCAGCAGCTTAGGCCAAGTCACAGATACGCAGTATTTT.

This clonotype was counted a few times. The chain recombines TRBV15 with TRBJ1-1; unclear D gene. V lost 1 base and J 0 bases, leaving 15 bases between the germline ends. Germline V gives CDR1 LNHNV, CDR2 YYDKDF (reference sequence). The length of the CDR3 is 17 residues. This chain's CDR3 is CATSRVRGMGMNTEAFF. The CDR3 region has the DNA TGTGCCACCAGCAGAGTACGGGGTATGGGAATGAACACTGAAGCTTTCTTT.

This clonotype showed up just a few times. This sequence joins TRBV21-1 and TRBJ2-7. TRBV21-1 is a recognized pseudogene. This CDR3 is built from 14 residues. The CDR3 DNA reads TGTGCCGGAAGCAGGTTCTCTATGGGCTACGAGCAGTACTTC. It codes for CAGSRFSMGYEQYF.

In this sample, this clonotype turned up a few times. The rearrangement joins TRBV7-9 to TRBJ2-3; possibly TRBD1 for D (7 bases). The V and J ends lost 4 bases and 3 bases respectively, with 14 bases between them. CDR3 length equals 15 residues. The germline CDR1 and CDR2 sequences are SEHNR and FQNEAQ (reference sequence). The CDR3 sequence: CASSSQGGRTDTQYF. The DNA for the CDR3 is TGTGCCAGCAGCTCCCAGGGGGGCCGAACAGATACGCAGTATTTT.

This clonotype was counted between two and nine times. This chain uses TRBV20-1 with TRBJ2-2, with 7 bases aligning to TRBD1. Germline V gives CDR1 DFQATT, CDR2 SNEGSKA (reference sequence). V lost 0 bases, J lost 1 base, and 5 bases stayed unmatched. The CDR3 totals 16 residues. CDR3 in DNA: TGCAGTGCTAGAGATCGACGGACAGGGAACACCGGGGAGCTGTTTTTT. It encodes CSARDRRTGNTGELFF.

V is TRBV27 and J is TRBJ2-7, with 9 bases aligning to TRBD2. The ends lost 5 bases at V and 2 bases at J; junction bases unmatched: 7. The CDR3 is made up of 15 amino acids. CDR1 MNHEY and CDR2 SMNVEV come from the germline V gene (reference sequence). The chain's CDR3 is CASSPSSGAAYEQYF. The CDR3 nucleotides are TGTGCCAGCAGTCCATCTAGCGGGGCGGCCTACGAGCAGTACTTC.

This clonotype was counted a few times. The V gene is TRBV7-2, the J gene TRBJ2-2; possibly TRBD1 for D (5 bases). Trimming took 3 bases from V and 1 from J, leaving 9 bases between them. There are 15 residues in the CDR3. CDR1 is SGHTA and CDR2 is FQGNSA in the germline V gene. The CDR3 here is CASSFATVNTGELFF. For the CDR3, the DNA is TGTGCCAGCAGCTTTGCGACAGTGAACACCGGGGAGCTGTTTTTT.

The chain couples TRBV7-2 to TRBJ1-1; D not resolved. The germline gives CDR1 SGHTA, CDR2 FQGNSA. The CDR3 is made up of 11 amino acids. Trimming stripped 8 bases from V and 3 bases from J, with 7 bases between. The CDR3 loop is CASGVDTEAFF. CDR3 bases: TGTGCCAGCGGGGTTGACACTGAAGCTTTCTTT. The whole variable domain, remainder taken from reference TRBV7-2 and TRBJ1-1, is GAGVSQSPSNKVTEKGKDVELRCDPISGHTALYWYRQSLGQGLEFLIYFQGNSAPDKSGLPSDRFSAERTGGSVSTLTIQRTQQEDSAVYLCASGVDTEAFFGQGTRLTVV.

The chain employs TRBV10-3 and TRBJ2-7; TRBD1 is a possible D gene (6 bases). Germline CDR1 is ENHRY and CDR2 is SYGVKD. The CDR3 contains 15 residues. The germline V and J ends were trimmed by 4 bases and 0 bases, with 13 bases remaining between them. CDR3 sequence reads: CAISVQGQGSYEQYF. CDR3 bases: TGTGCCATCAGTGTACAGGGACAAGGCTCCTACGAGCAGTACTTC.

This clonotype turned up a few times. The chain is built from TRBV15 and TRBJ2-1, with D unresolved. The CDR3 loop spans 13 amino acids. The V and J ends lost 0 bases and 8 bases respectively, with 8 bases between them. Germline V gene data show CDR1 as LNHNV and CDR2 as YYDKDF (reference sequence). CDR3 sequence reads: CATSRDLVDEQFF. CDR3 coding DNA: TGTGCCACCAGCAGAGATCTAGTCGATGAGCAGTTCTTC.

This clonotype was detected a few times. The V and J genes are TRBV4-2 and TRBJ1-2; D unresolved. The V and J ends lost 4 bases and 8 bases respectively, with 26 bases between them. Germline V CDR1 and CDR2: LGHNA, YNFKEQ. The CDR3 is made up of 17 amino acids. The chain's CDR3 is CASSRGFGRAEFGGYTF. The CDR3 bases are TGTGCCAGCAGCCGCGGCTTTGGGAGGGCGGAATTTGGAGGCTACACCTTC.

There are many counts of this clonotype. The rearrangement links TRBV19 to TRBJ2-7; no reliable D call. V was clipped by 0 bases and J by 0 bases, with 3 bases between them. This CDR3 is 13 amino acids long. Germline loops: CDR1 LNHDA, CDR2 SQIVND (reference sequence). This chain's CDR3 is CASSIEASYEQYF. CDR3 coding DNA: TGTGCCAGTAGTATAGAGGCCTCCTACGAGCAGTACTTC.

The chain uses TRBV18 and TRBJ1-5; 7 bases are a match to TRBD1. CDR1 and CDR2 (germline): KGHSH, LQKENI. The ends lost 4 bases at V and 1 base at J; junction bases unmatched: 4. The CDR3 covers 15 residues. CDR3 sequence (DNA): TGTGCCAGCTCACGGGGACAGTACAGCAATCAGCCCCAGCATTTT. This gives the protein CASSRGQYSNQPQHF.

This clonotype was counted only a few times. J is TRBJ2-7 and V is TRBV3-1; no firm D call. The CDR3 consists of 14 residues. Trimming removed 4 bases at V and 0 bases at J, with 10 bases between. Germline CDR1 reads LGHDT; CDR2 reads YNNKEL (reference sequence). CDR3 protein: CASSPTVSSYEQYV. For the CDR3, the DNA is TGTGCCAGCAGCCCTACAGTCAGCTCCTACGAGCAGTACGTC.

This clonotype was counted only a few times. V usage is TRBV3-1 and J usage is TRBJ1-5; weak D call: TRBD1 (5 bases). Germline V gene data show CDR1 as LGHDT and CDR2 as YNNKEL (reference sequence). The CDR3 contains 17 residues. The germline V and J ends were trimmed by 4 bases and 0 bases, with 16 bases remaining between them. The CDR3 loop reads CASSRGTDTYSNQPQHF. CDR3 DNA: TGTGCCAGCAGCCGGGGGACCGACACATATAGCAATCAGCCCCAGCATTTT.

This chain uses TRBV28 with TRBJ2-2, with D possibly matching TRBD1 (5 bases). Germline values: CDR1 MDHEN, CDR2 SYDVKM. The CDR3 extends over 15 amino acids. The V end was cut by 8 bases, the J end by 4 bases, with 17 bases between. In DNA, the CDR3 is TGTGCCAGCGCGGAGTACAGGTCAGGCACCGGGGAGCTGTTTTTT. Translating gives CASAEYRSGTGELFF.

The gene calls are TRBV2 and TRBJ2-6, with a weak D call TRBD1 (5 bases). CDR1 and CDR2 (germline): SNHLY, FYNNEI. This CDR3 comprises 15 residues. V lost 2 bases, J lost 2 bases, and 7 bases lay in between. The CDR3 protein is CASSEQQAGANVLTF. CDR3 nucleotide sequence: TGTGCCAGCAGTGAACAACAGGCTGGGGCCAACGTCCTGACTTTC.

This clonotype was seen a handful of times. The chain recombines TRBV6-2 or TRBV6-3 with TRBJ2-7; 13 bases fit TRBD2. Germline trimming cut 2 bases from V and 13 bases from J; bases unmatched to any gene: 11. In germline, CDR1 is MNHEY, CDR2 SVGEGT. The CDR3 spans 15 residues. Here the CDR3 DNA reads TGTGCCAGCAGTTACCACGCCGGACTAGCGGGGGCCCTTTACGTC. Its translation: CASSYHAGLAGALYV.

This clonotype was counted between two and nine times. The chain uses TRBV7-2 and TRBJ2-1; 8 bases fit TRBD2. Per the germline V gene, CDR1 is SGHTA and CDR2 is FQGNSA. This CDR3 has 14 amino acids. Unmatched junction bases numbered 13, after V lost 10 bases and J lost 8 bases. The CDR3 sequence is CATAPGGPSDEQFF. The CDR3 nucleotides are TGTGCCACCGCACCGGGGGGGCCTTCCGATGAGCAGTTCTTC.

The CDR3 region has the DNA TGCAGTGCTAGAGATCGGACCGGGGCGGATGAGCAGTTCTTC. This sequence encodes CSARDRTGADEQFF. The V call is TRBV20-1, the J call TRBJ2-1; D may match TRBD1 or TRBD2 (5 bases each). From germline, CDR1 is DFQATT and CDR2 SNEGSKA (reference sequence). Trimming pared 0 bases from V and 8 bases from J, leaving 14 bases between. The CDR3 runs to 14 residues.

The J gene is TRBJ2-6, the V gene TRBV2, with a weak D call TRBD2 (5 bases). The V end was cut by 2 bases, the J end by 0 bases, with 11 bases between. The CDR3 is made up of 17 amino acids. Germline V gene sequence: CDR1 SNHLY, CDR2 FYNNEI. The CDR3 sequence is CASSEWESSSGANVLTF. The CDR3 DNA sequence: TGTGCCAGCAGTGAATGGGAGTCCAGCTCTGGGGCCAACGTCCTGACTTTC.

The chain carries TRBV4-1 and TRBJ1-2; TRBD1 is a possible D gene (6 bases). Between the trimmed V and J ends, which lost 3 bases and 3 bases, there was a span of 17 bases. CDR1 and CDR2 from the germline V gene are MGHRA and YSYEKL. The CDR3 loop spans 16 amino acids. The CDR3 DNA is TGCGCCAGCAGCCAGAAGGGGGGCGTGGACGACTATGGCTACACCTTC. Protein: CASSQKGGVDDYGYTF.

This clonotype was found a few times. The J gene is TRBJ2-7, the V gene TRBV12-5; unclear D gene. Germline V CDR1 and CDR2: LGHNT, FRNRAP. The CDR3 is 13 amino acids. V was pared by 4 bases and J by 1 base, with 8 bases between. The CDR3 loop reads CASGYPRSYEQYF. CDR3 DNA: TGTGCTAGTGGTTATCCCCGTTCCTACGAGCAGTACTTC. The full variable domain, with the rest looked up from reference TRBV12-5 and TRBJ2-7, is DARVTQTPRHKVTEMGQEVTMRCQPILGHNTVFWYRQTMMQGLELLAYFRNRAPLDDSGMPKDRFSAEMPDATLATLKIQPSEPRDSAVYFCASGYPRSYEQYFGPGTRLTVT.

The chain links TRBV19 to TRBJ2-1, with a weak D call TRBD2 (6 bases). The V and J ends lost 7 bases and 5 bases respectively, with 18 bases between them. The germline gives CDR1 LNHDA, CDR2 SQIVND (reference sequence). CDR3 size: 15 residues. CDR3 nucleotides: TGTGCCAGTACCCCTCCCCTAGCGTCCGACAATGAGCAGTTCTTC. This encodes CASTPPLASDNEQFF.

Written as DNA, the CDR3 is TGTGCCAGCAGCTCTCGTCCCAGGGCCGAGCAGTACTTC. It translates to CASSSRPRAEQYF. The genes are TRBV11-3 and TRBJ2-7; a possible D gene is TRBD1 (5 bases). Trimming took 4 bases from V and 6 from J, leaving 13 bases between them. CDR3 length: 13 residues. Germline CDR1 SGHNT, CDR2 YENEEA.

The genes are TRBV29-1 and TRBJ1-1; D is uncertain. The germline CDR1 and CDR2 sequences are SQVTM and ANQGSEA. V shed 8 bases and J shed 1 base, with 20 bases lying between them. The CDR3 is 15 amino acids. CDR3 DNA: TGCAGCCTCCTGATATGGCGGGGAGGGAACACTGAAGCTTTCTTT. Translation: CSLLIWRGGNTEAFF.